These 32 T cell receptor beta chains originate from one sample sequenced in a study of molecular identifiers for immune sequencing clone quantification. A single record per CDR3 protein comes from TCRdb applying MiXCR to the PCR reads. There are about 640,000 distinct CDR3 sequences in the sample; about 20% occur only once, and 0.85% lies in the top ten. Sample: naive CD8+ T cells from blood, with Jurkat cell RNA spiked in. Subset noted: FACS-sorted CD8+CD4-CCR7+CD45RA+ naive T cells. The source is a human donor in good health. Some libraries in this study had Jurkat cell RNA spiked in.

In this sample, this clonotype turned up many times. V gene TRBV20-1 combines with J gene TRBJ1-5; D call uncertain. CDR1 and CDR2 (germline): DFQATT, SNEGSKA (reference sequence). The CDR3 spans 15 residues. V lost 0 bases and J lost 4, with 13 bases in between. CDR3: CSARDFQRGNQPQHF. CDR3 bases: TGCAGTGCTAGAGATTTTCAGAGAGGAAATCAGCCCCAGCATTTT.

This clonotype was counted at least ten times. The CDR3 region has the DNA TGCGCCAGCAGCTACCGGACATTACGGACTGAAGCTTTCTTT. Its protein product is CASSYRTLRTEAFF. This chain links TRBV5-1 with TRBJ1-1; tentatively, D is TRBD1 (5 bases). This CDR3 has 14 residues. Germline assignment: CDR1 SGHRS and CDR2 YFSETQ. V was clipped by 3 bases and J by 5 bases, with 14 bases between them. The entire variable domain, with the rest obtained from reference TRBV5-1 and TRBJ1-1, is as follows: KAGVTQTPRYLIKTRGQQVTLSCSPISGHRSVSWYQQTPGQGLQFLFEYFSETQRNKGNFPGRFSGRQFSNSRSEMNVSTLELGDSALYLCASSYRTLRTEAFFGQGTRLTVV.

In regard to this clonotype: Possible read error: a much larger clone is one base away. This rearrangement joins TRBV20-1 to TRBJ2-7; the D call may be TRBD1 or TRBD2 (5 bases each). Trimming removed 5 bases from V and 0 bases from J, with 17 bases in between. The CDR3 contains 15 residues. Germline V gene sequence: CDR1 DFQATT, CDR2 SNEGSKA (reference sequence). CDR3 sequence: CSASDGTRGSYEQYF. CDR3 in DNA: TGCAGTGCTTCCGACGGGACGAGGGGCTCCTACGAGCAGTACTTC.

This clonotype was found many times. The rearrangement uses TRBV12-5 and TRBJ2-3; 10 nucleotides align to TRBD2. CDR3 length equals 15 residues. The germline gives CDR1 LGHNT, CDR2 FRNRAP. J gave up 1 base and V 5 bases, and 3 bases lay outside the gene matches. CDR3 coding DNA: TGTGCTAGTGGTGTCGGGACTAGCGGCACAGATACGCAGTATTTT. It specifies CASGVGTSGTDTQYF.

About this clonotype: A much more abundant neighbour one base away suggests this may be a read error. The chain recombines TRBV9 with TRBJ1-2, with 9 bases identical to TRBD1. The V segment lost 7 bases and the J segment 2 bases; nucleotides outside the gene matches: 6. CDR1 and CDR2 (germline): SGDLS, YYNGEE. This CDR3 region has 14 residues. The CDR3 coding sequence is TGTGCCAGCGGCGGAACAGGGGGCAACTATGGCTACACCTTC. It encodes CASGGTGGNYGYTF.

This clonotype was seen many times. The CDR3 nucleotides read TGCAGCGTTGGACAGATCAACACCGGGGAGCTGTTTTTT. It yields the protein CSVGQINTGELFF. V is TRBV29-1 and J is TRBJ2-2, with a possible D match to TRBD1 (5 bases). The germline CDR1 and CDR2 sequences are SQVTM and ANQGSEA. The CDR3 runs to 13 residues. The ends were cut back, 4 bases at V and 2 bases at J, with 8 bases in the middle.

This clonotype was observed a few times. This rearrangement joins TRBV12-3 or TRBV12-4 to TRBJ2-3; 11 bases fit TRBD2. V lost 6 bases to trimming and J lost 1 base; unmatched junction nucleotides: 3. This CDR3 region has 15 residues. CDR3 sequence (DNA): TGTGCCAGCAGAGTACTAGCGGGGGGCACAGATACGCAGTATTTT. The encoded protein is CASRVLAGGTDTQYF.

The CDR3 reads CASSVSGGYNEQFF. In nucleotides, the CDR3 is TGTGCCAGCAGCGTGAGCGGGGGGTACAATGAGCAGTTCTTC. The chain is built from TRBV11-3 and TRBJ2-1; TRBD2 aligns across 9 bases. V shed 5 bases and J 4 bases; nucleotides not matched to a gene: 3. Germline V gives CDR1 SGHNT, CDR2 YENEEA. The CDR3 spans 14 residues.

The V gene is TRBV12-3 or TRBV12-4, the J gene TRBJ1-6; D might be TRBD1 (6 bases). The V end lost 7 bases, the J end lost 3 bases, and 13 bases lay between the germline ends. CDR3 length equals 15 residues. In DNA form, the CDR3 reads TGTGCCAGCACCTTGGGGGGGCTCTATAATTCACCCCTCCACTTT. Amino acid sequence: CASTLGGLYNSPLHF.

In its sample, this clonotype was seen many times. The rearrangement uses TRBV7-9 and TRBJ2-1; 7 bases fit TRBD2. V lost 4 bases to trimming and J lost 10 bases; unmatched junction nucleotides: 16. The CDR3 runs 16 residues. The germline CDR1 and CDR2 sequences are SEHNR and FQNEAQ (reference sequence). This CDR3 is CASSYSRAGLSLEQFF. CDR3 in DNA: TGTGCCAGCAGCTATAGTAGAGCGGGGCTGTCTTTGGAGCAGTTCTTC.

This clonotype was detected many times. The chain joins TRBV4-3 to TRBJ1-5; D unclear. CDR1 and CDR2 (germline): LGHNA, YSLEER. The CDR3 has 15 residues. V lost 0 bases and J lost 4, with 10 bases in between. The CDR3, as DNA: TGCGCCAGCAGCCAAGACAGGAGCCCTAATCAGCCCCAGCATTTT. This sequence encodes CASSQDRSPNQPQHF.

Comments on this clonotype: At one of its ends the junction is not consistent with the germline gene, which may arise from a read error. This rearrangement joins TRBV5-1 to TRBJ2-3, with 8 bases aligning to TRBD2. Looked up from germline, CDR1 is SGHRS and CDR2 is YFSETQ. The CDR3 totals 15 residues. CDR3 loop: CASSFLAGSTDAQYF. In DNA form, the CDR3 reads TGCGCCAGCAGCTTTCTAGCGGGTAGCACAGATGCGCAGTATTTT.

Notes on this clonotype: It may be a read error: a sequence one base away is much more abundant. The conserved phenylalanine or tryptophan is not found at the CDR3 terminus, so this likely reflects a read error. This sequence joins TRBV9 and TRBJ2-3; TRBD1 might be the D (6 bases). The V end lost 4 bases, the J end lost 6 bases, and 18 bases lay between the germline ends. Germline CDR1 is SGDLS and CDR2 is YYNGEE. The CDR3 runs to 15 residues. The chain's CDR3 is CASSPEGGLGDTQYL. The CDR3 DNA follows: TGTGCCAGCAGCCCAGAAGGGGGTCTTGGGGATACGCAGTATCTT.

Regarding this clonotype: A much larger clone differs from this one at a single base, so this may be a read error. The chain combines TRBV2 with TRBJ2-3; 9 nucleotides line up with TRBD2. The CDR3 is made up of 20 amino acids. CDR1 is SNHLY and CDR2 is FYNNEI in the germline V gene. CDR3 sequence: CTSRGWVAGESEKVTDTQYF. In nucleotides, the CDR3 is TGTACCAGCAGGGGTTGGGTAGCGGGAGAGTCCGAGAAGGTAACAGATACGCAGTATTTT.

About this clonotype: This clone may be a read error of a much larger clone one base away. This chain's CDR3 is CAGSSAQGKNIQYF. CDR3 sequence (DNA): TGTGCCGGCAGTTCAGCACAGGGGAAAAACATTCAGTACTTC. The chain has TRBV5-4 and TRBJ2-4, with TRBD1 matching 7 bases. Germline V gene sequence: CDR1 SGHNT, CDR2 YYREEE (reference sequence). The length of the CDR3 is 14 residues. Full variable domain (rest looked up from reference TRBV5-4 and TRBJ2-4): ETGVTQSPTHLIKTRGQQVTLRCSSQSGHNTVSWYQQALGQGPQFIFQYYREEENGRGNFPPRFSGLQFPNYSSELNVNALELDDSALYLCAGSSAQGKNIQYFGAGTRLSVL.

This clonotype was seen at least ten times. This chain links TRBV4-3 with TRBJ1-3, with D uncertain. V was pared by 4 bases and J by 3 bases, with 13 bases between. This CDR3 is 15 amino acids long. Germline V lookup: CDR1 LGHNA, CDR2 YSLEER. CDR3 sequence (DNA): TGCGCCAGCAGCCCAGCGAGTCCCTTTGGAAACACCATATATTTT. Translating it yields CASSPASPFGNTIYF.

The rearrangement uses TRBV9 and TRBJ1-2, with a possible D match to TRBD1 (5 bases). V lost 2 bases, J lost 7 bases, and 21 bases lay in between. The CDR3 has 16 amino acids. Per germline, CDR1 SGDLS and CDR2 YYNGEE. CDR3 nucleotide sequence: TGTGCCAGCAGCGTGGGAGGCGGGGGAGAGGACGGTGGCTACACCTTC. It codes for CASSVGGGGEDGGYTF.

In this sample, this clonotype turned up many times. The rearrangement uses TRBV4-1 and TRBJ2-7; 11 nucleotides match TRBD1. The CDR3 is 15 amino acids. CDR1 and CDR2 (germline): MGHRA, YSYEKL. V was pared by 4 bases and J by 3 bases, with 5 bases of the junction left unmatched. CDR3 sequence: CASSPRTGGGYEQYF. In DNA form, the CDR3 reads TGCGCCAGCAGCCCACGGACAGGGGGCGGCTACGAGCAGTACTTC.

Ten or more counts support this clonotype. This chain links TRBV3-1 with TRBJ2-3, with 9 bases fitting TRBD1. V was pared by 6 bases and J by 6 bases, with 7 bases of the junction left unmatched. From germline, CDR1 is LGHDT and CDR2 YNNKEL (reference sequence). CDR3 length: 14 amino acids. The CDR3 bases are TGTGCCAGCAGACCAACAGGGGGCGAGGATACGCAGTATTTT. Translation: CASRPTGGEDTQYF.

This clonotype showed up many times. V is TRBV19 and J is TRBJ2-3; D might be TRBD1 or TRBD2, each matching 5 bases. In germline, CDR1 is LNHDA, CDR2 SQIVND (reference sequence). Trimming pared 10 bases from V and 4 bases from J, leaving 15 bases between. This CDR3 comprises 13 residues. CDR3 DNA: TGTGCCACCAGCCCGGGACCGCCAGATACGCAGTATTTT. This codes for CATSPGPPDTQYF.

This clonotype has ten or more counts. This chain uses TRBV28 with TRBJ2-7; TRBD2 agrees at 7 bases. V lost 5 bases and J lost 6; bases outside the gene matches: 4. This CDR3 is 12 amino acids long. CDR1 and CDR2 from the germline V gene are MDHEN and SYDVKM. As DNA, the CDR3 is TGTGCCAGCAGTGCCGGGGAGGGCGAGCAGTACTTC. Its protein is CASSAGEGEQYF.

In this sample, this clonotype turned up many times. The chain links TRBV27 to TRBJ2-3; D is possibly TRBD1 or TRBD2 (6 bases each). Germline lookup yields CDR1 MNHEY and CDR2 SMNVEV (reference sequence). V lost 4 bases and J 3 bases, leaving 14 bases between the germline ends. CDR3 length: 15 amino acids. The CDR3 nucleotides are TGTGCCAGCAGTTCCTTGGGGGGCTGGACAGATACGCAGTATTTT. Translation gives CASSSLGGWTDTQYF.

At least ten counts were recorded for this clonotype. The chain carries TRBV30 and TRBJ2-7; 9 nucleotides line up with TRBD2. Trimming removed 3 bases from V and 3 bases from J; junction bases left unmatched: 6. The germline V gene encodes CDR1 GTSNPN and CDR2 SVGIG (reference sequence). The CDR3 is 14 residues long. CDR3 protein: CAWRGNSGGYEQYF. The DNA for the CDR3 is TGTGCCTGGAGAGGGAATAGCGGGGGCTACGAGCAGTACTTC.

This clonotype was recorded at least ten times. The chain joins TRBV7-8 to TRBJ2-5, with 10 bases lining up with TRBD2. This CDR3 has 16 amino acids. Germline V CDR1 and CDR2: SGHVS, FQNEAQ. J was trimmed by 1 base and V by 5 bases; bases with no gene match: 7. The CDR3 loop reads CASSHTGTSVQETQYF. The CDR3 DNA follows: TGTGCCAGCAGCCACACCGGGACTAGCGTCCAAGAGACCCAGTACTTC.

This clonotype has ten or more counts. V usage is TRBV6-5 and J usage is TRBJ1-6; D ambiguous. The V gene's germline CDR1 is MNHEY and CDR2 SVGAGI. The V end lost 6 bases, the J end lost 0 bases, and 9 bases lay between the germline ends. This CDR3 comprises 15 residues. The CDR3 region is CASRTMGSYNSPLHF. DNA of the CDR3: TGTGCCAGCAGAACTATGGGCTCCTATAATTCACCCCTCCACTTT.

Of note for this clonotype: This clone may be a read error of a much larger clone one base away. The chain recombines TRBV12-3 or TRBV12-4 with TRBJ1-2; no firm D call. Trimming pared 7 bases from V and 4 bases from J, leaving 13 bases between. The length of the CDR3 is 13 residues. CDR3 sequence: CASMSTRSYGYTF. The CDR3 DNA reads TGTGCCAGCATGTCTACACGCAGCTATGGCTACACCTTC.

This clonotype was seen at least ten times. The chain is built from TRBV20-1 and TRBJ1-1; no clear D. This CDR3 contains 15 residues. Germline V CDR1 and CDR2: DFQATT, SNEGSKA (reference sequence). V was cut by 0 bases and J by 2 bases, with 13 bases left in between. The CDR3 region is CSARDPLGPNTEAFF. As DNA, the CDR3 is TGCAGTGCTAGAGATCCGTTGGGTCCTAACACTGAAGCTTTCTTT.

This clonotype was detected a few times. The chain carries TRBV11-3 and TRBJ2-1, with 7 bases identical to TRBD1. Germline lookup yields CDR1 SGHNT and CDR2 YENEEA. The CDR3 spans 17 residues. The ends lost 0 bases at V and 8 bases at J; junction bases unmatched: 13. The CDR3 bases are TGTGCCAGCAGCTTAGATGACGGGACAGCGGCCCAGGATGAGCAGTTCTTC. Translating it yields CASSLDDGTAAQDEQFF.

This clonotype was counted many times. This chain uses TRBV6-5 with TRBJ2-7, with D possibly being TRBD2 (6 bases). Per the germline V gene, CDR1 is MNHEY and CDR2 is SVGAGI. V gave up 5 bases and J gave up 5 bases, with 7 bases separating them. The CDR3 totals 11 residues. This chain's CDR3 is CASSAGHEQYF. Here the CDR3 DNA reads TGTGCCAGCAGTGCGGGGCACGAGCAGTACTTC.

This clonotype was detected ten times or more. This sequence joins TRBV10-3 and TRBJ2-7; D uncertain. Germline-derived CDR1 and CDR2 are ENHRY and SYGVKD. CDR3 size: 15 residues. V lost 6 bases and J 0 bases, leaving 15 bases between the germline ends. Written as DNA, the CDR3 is TGTGCCATCAGAAAAACTCCGGATAGCTCCTACGAGCAGTACTTC. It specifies CAIRKTPDSSYEQYF.

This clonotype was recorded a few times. CDR3 sequence (DNA): TGTGCCATCTCGGCGGGAGGTGATGAGCAGTTCTTC. Translation gives CAISAGGDEQFF. V and J are TRBV27 and TRBJ2-1; 8 bases agree with TRBD2. The CDR3 runs 12 residues. Trimming cost V 10 bases and J 8 bases; bases outside gene matches: 7. Germline CDR1 reads MNHEY; CDR2 reads SMNVEV (reference sequence).

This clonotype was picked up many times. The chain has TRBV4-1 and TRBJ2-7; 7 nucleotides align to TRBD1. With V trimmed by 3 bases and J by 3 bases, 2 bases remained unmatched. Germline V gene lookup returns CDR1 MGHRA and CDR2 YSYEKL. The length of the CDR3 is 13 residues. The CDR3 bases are TGCGCCAGCAGCCAGACAGGGTTCTACGAGCAGTACTTC. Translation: CASSQTGFYEQYF.